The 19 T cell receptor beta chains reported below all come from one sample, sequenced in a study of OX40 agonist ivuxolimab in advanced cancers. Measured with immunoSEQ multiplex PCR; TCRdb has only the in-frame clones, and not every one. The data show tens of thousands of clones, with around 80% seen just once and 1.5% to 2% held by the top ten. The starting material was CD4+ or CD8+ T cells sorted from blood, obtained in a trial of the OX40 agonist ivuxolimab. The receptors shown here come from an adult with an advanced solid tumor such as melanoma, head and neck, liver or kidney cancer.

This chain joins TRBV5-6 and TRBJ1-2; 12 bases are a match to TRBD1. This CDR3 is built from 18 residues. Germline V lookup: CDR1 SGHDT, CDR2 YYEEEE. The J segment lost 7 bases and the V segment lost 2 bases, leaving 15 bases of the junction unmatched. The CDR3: CASSFVGESGQGAGGYTF. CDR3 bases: TGTGCCAGCAGCTTTGTTGGTGAATCGGGACAGGGGGCTGGTGGCTACACCTTC.

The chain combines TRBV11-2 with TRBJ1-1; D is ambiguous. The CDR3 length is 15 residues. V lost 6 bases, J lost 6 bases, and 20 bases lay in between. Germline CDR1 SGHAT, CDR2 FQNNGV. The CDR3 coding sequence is TGTGCCAGCAGGACCGTCAGGAAACCGGCCCCTGAAGCTTTCTTT. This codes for CASRTVRKPAPEAFF.

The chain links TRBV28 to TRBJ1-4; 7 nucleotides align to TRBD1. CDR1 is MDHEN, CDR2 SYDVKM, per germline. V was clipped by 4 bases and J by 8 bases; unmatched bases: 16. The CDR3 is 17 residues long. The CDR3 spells CASSSPKNRGGREKLFF. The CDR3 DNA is TGTGCCAGCAGTTCGCCCAAAAACAGGGGCGGAAGAGAAAAACTGTTTTTT.

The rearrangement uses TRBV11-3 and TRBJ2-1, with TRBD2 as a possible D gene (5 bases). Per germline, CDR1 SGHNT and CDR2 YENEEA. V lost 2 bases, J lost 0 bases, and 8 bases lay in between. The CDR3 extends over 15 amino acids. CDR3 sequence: CASSLMGSSYNEQFF. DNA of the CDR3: TGTGCCAGCAGCTTAATGGGGAGCTCCTACAATGAGCAGTTCTTC.

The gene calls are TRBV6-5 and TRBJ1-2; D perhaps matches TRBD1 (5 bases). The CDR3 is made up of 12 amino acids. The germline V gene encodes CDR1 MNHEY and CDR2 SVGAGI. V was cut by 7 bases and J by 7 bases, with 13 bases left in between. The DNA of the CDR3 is TGTGCCAGCAAGGCGGGGGGAAGTGGCTACACCTTC. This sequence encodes CASKAGGSGYTF.

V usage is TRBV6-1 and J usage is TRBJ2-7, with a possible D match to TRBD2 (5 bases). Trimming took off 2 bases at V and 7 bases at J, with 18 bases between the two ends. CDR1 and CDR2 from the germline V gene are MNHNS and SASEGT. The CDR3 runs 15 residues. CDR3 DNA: TGTGCCAGCAGTGAAATATTCTCCAGGACGGGGGAGCAGTACTTC. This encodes CASSEIFSRTGEQYF.

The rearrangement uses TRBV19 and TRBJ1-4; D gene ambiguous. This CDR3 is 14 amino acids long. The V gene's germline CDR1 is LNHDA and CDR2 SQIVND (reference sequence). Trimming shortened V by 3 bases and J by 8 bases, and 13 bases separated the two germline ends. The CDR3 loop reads CASSMTGIGEKLFF. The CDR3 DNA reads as TGTGCCAGTAGTATGACCGGAATCGGCGAAAAACTGTTTTTT.

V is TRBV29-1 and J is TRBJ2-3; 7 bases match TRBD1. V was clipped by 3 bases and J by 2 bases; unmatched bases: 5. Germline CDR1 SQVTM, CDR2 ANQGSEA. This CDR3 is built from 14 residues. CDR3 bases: TGCAGCGTTGAGCCGGGACAGCCCACAGATACGCAGTATTTT. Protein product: CSVEPGQPTDTQYF.

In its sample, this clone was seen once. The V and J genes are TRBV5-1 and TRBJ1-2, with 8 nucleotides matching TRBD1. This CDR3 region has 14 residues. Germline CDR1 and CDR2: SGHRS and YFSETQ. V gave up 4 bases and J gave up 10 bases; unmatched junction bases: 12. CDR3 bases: TGCGCCAGCAGCCCAAGGACAGGGAACATCGACTACACCTTC. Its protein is CASSPRTGNIDYTF.

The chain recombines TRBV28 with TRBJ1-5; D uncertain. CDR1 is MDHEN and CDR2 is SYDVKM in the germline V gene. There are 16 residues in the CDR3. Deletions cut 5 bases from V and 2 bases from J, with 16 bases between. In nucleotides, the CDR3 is TGTGCCAGCAGTCCCCCCACCTTTGGGCGCAATCAGCCCCAGCATTTT. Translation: CASSPPTFGRNQPQHF.

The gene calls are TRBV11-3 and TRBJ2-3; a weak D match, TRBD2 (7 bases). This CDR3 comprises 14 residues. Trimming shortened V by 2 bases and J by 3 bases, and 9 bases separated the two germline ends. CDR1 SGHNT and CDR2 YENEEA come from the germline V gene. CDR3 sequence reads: CASSLRGATDTQYF. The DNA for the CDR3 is TGTGCCAGCAGCTTACGGGGGGCGACAGATACGCAGTATTTT.

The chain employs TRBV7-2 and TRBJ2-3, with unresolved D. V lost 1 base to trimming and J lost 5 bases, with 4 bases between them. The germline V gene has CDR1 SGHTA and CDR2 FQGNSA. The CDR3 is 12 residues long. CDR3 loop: CASSLGVDTQYF. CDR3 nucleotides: TGTGCCAGCAGCTTAGGTGTAGATACGCAGTATTTT.

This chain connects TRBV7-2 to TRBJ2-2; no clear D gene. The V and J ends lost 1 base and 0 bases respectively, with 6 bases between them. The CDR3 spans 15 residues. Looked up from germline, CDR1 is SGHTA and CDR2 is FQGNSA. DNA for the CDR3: TGTGCCAGCAGCTTAGACAGCACGAACACCGGGGAGCTGTTTTTT. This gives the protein CASSLDSTNTGELFF.

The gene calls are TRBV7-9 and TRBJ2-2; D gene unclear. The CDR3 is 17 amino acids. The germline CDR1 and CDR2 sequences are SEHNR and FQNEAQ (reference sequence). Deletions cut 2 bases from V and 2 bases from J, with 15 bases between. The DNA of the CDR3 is TGTGCCAGCAGCTTATCCCGACCCGTCCTAAACACCGGGGAGCTGTTTTTT. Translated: CASSLSRPVLNTGELFF.

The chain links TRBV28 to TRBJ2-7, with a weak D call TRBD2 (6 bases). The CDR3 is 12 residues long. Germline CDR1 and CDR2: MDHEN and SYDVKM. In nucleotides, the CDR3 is TGTTCTTGGGGACTGACGATTTACGAGCAGTACTTC. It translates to CSWGLTIYEQYF.

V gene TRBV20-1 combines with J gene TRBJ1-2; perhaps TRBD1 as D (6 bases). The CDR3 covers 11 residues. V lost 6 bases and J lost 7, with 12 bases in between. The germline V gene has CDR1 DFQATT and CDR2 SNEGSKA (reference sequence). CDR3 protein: CSALGGSGYTF. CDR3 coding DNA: TGCAGTGCCCTAGGGGGATCTGGCTACACCTTC.

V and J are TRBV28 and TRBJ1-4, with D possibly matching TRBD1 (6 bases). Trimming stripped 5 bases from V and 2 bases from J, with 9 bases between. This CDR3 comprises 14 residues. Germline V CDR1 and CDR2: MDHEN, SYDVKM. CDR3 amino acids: CASSQQGTNEKLFF. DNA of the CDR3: TGTGCCAGCAGTCAACAGGGTACTAATGAAAAACTGTTTTTT.

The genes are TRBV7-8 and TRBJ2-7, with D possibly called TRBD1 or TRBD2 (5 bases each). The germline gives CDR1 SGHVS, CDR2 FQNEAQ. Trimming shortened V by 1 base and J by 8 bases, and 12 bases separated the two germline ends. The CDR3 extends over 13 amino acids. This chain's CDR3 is CASSLVVGEKQYF. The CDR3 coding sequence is TGTGCCAGCAGCTTAGTGGTGGGGGAGAAGCAGTACTTC.

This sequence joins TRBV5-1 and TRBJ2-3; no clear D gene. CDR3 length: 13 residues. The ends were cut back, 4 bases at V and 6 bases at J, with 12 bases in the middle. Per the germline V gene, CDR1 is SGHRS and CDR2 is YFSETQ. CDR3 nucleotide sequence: TGCGCCAGCAGCGGCCGACGGGCGGATACGCAGTATTTT. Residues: CASSGRRADTQYF. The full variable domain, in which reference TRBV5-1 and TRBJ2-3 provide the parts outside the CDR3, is KAGVTQTPRYLIKTRGQQVTLSCSPISGHRSVSWYQQTPGQGLQFLFEYFSETQRNKGNFPGRFSGRQFSNSRSEMNVSTLELGDSALYLCASSGRRADTQYFGPGTRLTVL.